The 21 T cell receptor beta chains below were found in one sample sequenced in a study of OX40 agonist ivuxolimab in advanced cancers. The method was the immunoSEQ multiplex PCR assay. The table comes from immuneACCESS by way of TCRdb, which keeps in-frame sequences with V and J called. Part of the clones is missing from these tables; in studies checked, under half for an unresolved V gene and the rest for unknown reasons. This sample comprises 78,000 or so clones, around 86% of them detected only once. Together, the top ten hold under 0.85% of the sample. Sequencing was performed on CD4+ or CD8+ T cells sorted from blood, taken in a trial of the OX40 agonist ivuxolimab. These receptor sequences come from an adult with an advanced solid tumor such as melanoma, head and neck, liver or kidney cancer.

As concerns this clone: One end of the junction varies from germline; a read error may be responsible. The CDR3 loop reads CASSLGSLGLGTSRDTQYF. In nucleotides, the CDR3 is TGTGCCAGCAGCTTAGGGTCCCTGGGCCTGGGGACTAGCAGAGATACGCAGTATTTT. The chain carries TRBV11-2 and TRBJ2-3; 9 bases line up with TRBD2. This CDR3 region has 19 residues. Germline-derived CDR1 and CDR2 are SGHAT and FQNNGV.

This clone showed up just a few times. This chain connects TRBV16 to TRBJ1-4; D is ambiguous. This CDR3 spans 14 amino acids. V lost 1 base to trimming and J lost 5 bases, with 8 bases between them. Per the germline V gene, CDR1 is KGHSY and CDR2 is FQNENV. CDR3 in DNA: TGTGCCAGCAGCCAATTGGGGAAGAATGAAAAACTGTTTTTT. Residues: CASSQLGKNEKLFF.

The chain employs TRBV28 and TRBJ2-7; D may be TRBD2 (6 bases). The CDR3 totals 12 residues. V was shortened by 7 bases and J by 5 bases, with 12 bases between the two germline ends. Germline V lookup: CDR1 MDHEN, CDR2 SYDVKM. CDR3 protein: CASNSGGNEQYF. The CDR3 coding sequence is TGTGCCAGCAATTCTGGGGGGAACGAGCAGTACTTC.

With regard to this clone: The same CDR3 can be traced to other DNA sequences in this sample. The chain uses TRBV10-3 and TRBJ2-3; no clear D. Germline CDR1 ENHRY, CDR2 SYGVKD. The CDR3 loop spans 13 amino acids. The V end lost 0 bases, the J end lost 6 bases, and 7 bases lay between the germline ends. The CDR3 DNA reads TGTGCCATCAGTGAGTCCAGCCGGGATACGCAGTATTTT. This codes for CAISESSRDTQYF.

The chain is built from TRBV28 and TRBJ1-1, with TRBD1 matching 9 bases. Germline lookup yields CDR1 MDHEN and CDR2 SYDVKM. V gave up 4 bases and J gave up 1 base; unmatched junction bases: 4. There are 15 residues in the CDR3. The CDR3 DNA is TGTGCCAGCAGTTGGGGGGACAGGGCGAACACTGAAGCTTTCTTT. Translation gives CASSWGDRANTEAFF.

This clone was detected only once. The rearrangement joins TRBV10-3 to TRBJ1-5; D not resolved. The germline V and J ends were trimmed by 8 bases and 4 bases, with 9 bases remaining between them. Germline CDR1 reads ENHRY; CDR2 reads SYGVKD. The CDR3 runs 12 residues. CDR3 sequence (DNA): TGTGCCATCCAGACTGAGAATCAGCCCCAGCATTTT. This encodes CAIQTENQPQHF.

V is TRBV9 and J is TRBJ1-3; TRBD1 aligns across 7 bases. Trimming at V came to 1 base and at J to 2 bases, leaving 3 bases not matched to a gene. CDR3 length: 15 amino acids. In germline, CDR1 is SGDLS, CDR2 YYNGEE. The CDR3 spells CASSVLDRAGNTIYF. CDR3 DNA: TGTGCCAGCAGCGTACTCGACAGGGCTGGAAACACCATATATTTT.

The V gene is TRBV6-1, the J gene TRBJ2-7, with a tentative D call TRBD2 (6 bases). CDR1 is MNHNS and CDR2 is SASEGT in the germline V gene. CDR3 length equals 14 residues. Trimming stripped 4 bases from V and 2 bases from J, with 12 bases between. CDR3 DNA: TGTGCCAGCAGTGCCTCCGGAGGGGCCTACGAGCAGTACTTC. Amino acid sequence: CASSASGGAYEQYF.

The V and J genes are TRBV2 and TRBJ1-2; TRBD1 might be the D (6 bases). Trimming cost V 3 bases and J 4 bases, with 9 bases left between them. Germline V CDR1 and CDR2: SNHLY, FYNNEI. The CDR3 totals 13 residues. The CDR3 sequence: CASSDTGSYGYTF. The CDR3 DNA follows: TGTGCCAGCAGTGATACAGGGAGCTATGGCTACACCTTC.

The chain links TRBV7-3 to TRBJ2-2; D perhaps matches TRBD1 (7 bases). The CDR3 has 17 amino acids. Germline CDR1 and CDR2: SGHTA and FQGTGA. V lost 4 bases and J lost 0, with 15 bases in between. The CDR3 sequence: CASSSGGDSANTGELFF. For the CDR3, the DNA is TGTGCCAGCAGCTCCGGAGGGGACAGCGCGAACACCGGGGAGCTGTTTTTT.

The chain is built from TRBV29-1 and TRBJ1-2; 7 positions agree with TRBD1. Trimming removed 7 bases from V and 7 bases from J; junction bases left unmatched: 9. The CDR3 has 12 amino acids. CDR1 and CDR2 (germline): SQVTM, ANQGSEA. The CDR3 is CSGLQGPGGYTF. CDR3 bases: TGCAGCGGCCTACAGGGGCCAGGTGGCTACACCTTC. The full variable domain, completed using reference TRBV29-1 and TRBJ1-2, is SAVISQKPSRDICQRGTSLTIQCQVDSQVTMMFWYRQQPGQSLTLIATANQGSEATYESGFVIDKFPISRPNLTFSTLTVSNMSPEDSSIYLCSGLQGPGGYTFGSGTRLTVV.

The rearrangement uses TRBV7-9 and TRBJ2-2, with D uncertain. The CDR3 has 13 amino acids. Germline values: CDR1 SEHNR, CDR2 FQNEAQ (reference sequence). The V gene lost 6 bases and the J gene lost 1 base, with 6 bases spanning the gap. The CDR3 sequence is CASREQNTGELFF. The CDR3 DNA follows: TGTGCCAGCAGGGAGCAGAACACCGGGGAGCTGTTTTTT.

The CDR3 region is CASSPTGTMNTGELFF. CDR3 bases: TGTGCCAGCTCACCAACCGGGACTATGAACACCGGGGAGCTGTTTTTT. V and J are TRBV18 and TRBJ2-2, with 7 nucleotides matching TRBD2. Trimming cost V 2 bases and J 1 base; bases outside gene matches: 4. CDR3 length equals 16 residues. Germline CDR1 is KGHSH and CDR2 is LQKENI.

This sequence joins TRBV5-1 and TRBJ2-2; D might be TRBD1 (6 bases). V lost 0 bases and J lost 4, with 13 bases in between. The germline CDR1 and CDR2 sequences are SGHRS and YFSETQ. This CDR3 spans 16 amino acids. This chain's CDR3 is CASSLDRVKSTGELFF. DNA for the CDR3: TGCGCCAGCAGCTTGGACAGGGTCAAGAGCACCGGGGAGCTGTTTTTT.

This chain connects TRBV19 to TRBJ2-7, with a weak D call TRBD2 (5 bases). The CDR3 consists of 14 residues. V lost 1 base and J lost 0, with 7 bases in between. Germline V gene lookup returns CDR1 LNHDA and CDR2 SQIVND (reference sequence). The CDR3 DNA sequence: TGTGCCAGTAGTATAGCGGGGAGCTCCTACGAGCAGTACTTC. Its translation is CASSIAGSSYEQYF.

CDR3 nucleotide sequence: TGCGCCAGCAGCTTGGTGGGGCCTCTGGACGAAAAACTGTTTTTT. It is translated as CASSLVGPLDEKLFF. This sequence joins TRBV5-1 and TRBJ1-4; possible D gene TRBD1, 5 bases. There are 15 residues in the CDR3. CDR1 is SGHRS and CDR2 is YFSETQ in the germline V gene. The V and J ends lost 0 bases and 8 bases respectively, with 14 bases between them. Using reference TRBV5-1 and TRBJ1-4 for the parts outside the CDR3, the full variable domain is KAGVTQTPRYLIKTRGQQVTLSCSPISGHRSVSWYQQTPGQGLQFLFEYFSETQRNKGNFPGRFSGRQFSNSRSEMNVSTLELGDSALYLCASSLVGPLDEKLFFGSGTQLSVL.

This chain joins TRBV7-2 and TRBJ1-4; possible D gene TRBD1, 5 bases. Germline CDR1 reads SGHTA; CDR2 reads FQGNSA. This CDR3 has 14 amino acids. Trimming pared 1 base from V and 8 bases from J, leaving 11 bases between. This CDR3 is CASSLDTGDEKLFF. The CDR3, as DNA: TGTGCCAGCAGCTTAGACACCGGGGACGAAAAACTGTTTTTT.

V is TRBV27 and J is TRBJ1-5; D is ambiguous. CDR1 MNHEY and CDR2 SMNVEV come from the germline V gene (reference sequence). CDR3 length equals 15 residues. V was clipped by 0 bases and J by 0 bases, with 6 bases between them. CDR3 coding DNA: TGTGCCAGCAGTTTATCCGATCCTAGCAATCAGCCCCAGCATTTT. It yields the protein CASSLSDPSNQPQHF.

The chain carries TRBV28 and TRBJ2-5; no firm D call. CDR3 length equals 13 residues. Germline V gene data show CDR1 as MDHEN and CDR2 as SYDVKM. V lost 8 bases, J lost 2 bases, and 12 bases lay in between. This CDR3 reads CASGNSRQETQYF. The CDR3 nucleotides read TGTGCCAGCGGGAACTCGAGACAAGAGACCCAGTACTTC.

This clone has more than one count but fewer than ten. The DNA for the CDR3 is TGTGCCAGCGTTATAGCGGGAGGGCGAAACGAGCAGTACTTC. It translates to CASVIAGGRNEQYF. V usage is TRBV6-1 and J usage is TRBJ2-7, with 11 bases lining up with TRBD2. Germline V gene data show CDR1 as MNHNS and CDR2 as SASEGT. The V segment lost 8 bases and the J segment 5 bases; nucleotides outside the gene matches: 8. The CDR3 runs to 14 residues.

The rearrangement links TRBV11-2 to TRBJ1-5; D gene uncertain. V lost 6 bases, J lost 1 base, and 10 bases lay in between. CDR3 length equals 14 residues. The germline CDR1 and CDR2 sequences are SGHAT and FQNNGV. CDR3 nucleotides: TGTGCCAGCAGTTTAACAGAGAGCAATCAGCCCCAGCATTTT. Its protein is CASSLTESNQPQHF.